This T cell receptor beta chain derives from a study of vaccination and CD4 T cells after COVID-19. With the Oncomine TCR Beta short-read assay, DNA from cultured CD4+ T cells was sequenced. TCRdb redid the calling of the PCR reads with MiXCR, one entry per CDR3 protein. The sample records around 10,000 distinct CDR3 sequences, roughly 47% being singletons. Noted treatment: roughly 10-day PBMC culture with coronavirus spike peptide pools or control peptides (ViraFEST assay). TCR sequencing followed the expansion of antigen-specific T cells with peptide pools in ViraFEST. In regard to this clonotype: Its antigen is still unknown.

CDR1 is MNHNS, CDR2 SASEGT, per germline. This CDR3 contains 15 residues. The trim removed 4 bases at V and 5 bases at J, leaving 9 bases unmatched. V usage is TRBV6-1 and J usage is TRBJ1-2, with TRBD1 identical over 8 bases. Sequencing was performed on CD4+ T cells from blood, cultured in vitro. The TCR originated in a human donor who had recovered from COVID-19. The CDR3 DNA follows: TGTGCCAGCAGTGGGATTTTGGACAGGGAGTATGGCTACACCTTC. Translating it yields CASSGILDREYGYTF.